The 8 T cell receptor beta chains below all came from one sample that was sequenced in a study of OX40 agonist ivuxolimab in advanced cancers. Measured with immunoSEQ multiplex PCR; TCRdb has only the in-frame clones, and not every one. Of 92,000 or so clones in the sample, about 90% are singletons; the top ten hold 6.5% to 9%. This material consisted of CD4+ or CD8+ T cells sorted from blood, taken in a trial of the OX40 agonist ivuxolimab. The receptor set was obtained from an adult with an advanced solid tumor such as melanoma, head and neck, liver or kidney cancer.

The genes are TRBV2 and TRBJ2-1, with TRBD2 identical over 11 bases. V trimming: 3 bases; J trimming: 5 bases; junction bases outside the gene matches: 6. Germline V lookup: CDR1 SNHLY, CDR2 FYNNEI. This CDR3 contains 16 residues. The CDR3 spells CASSDPPGLADNEQFF. The CDR3 bases are TGTGCCAGCAGTGATCCGCCGGGACTAGCGGACAATGAGCAGTTCTTC.

The gene calls are TRBV4-1 and TRBJ1-1, with a possible D match to TRBD1 (6 bases). Per the germline V gene, CDR1 is MGHRA and CDR2 is YSYEKL. This CDR3 is built from 14 residues. Between the trimmed V and J ends, which lost 4 bases and 8 bases, there was a span of 17 bases. This chain's CDR3 is CASSLRQAAGEAFF. CDR3 DNA: TGCGCCAGCAGCCTAAGACAGGCGGCAGGGGAAGCTTTCTTT.

This chain links TRBV6-5 with TRBJ1-5; 7 bases are shared with TRBD1. The junction had 5 bases not matched to a gene; V was cut back by 1 base and J by 5 bases. Germline V gene sequence: CDR1 MNHEY, CDR2 SVGAGI. This CDR3 is built from 15 residues. The CDR3 spells CASSYLQGIDQPQHF. DNA for the CDR3: TGTGCCAGCAGTTACTTACAGGGGATTGATCAGCCCCAGCATTTT.

This clone was counted between two and nine times. This sequence joins TRBV13 and TRBJ2-7, with a tentative D call TRBD2 (5 bases). V shed 6 bases and J shed 6 bases, with 21 bases lying between them. Germline V gene data show CDR1 as PRHDT and CDR2 as FYEKMQ (reference sequence). This CDR3 contains 15 residues. Here the CDR3 reads CASRPSLPPGSEQYF. DNA of the CDR3: TGTGCCAGCAGACCCTCACTCCCCCCGGGGAGCGAGCAGTACTTC.

V gene TRBV27 combines with J gene TRBJ1-2; 9 bases line up with TRBD1. The CDR3 spans 14 residues. V shed 4 bases and J 4 bases; nucleotides not matched to a gene: 4. The V gene's germline CDR1 is MNHEY and CDR2 SMNVEV (reference sequence). CDR3 DNA sequence: TGTGCCAGCAGTTCCGGGACAGGGATCTATGGCTACACCTTC. Amino acids: CASSSGTGIYGYTF.

The chain carries TRBV5-4 and TRBJ1-1; 9 bases align to TRBD1. After removal of 2 bases from V and 0 bases from J, the junction contained 5 bases not matched to a gene. There are 16 residues in the CDR3. Germline loops: CDR1 SGHNT, CDR2 YYREEE (reference sequence). The CDR3: CASSLGQGWMNTEAFF. As DNA, the CDR3 is TGTGCCAGCAGCTTAGGACAGGGGTGGATGAACACTGAAGCTTTCTTT.

The chain couples TRBV9 to TRBJ1-4; 8 bases align to TRBD1. J lost 8 bases, V lost 3 bases, and 12 bases had no gene match. The CDR3 extends over 16 amino acids. Germline V gives CDR1 SGDLS, CDR2 YYNGEE. This CDR3 is CASSAGDRSEGEKLFF. The DNA of the CDR3 is TGTGCCAGCAGCGCTGGGGACAGGTCTGAAGGGGAAAAACTGTTTTTT.

The rearrangement links TRBV4-1 to TRBJ1-5; D gene unclear. V lost 1 base and J lost 4, with 5 bases in between. CDR1 and CDR2 (germline): MGHRA, YSYEKL. This CDR3 comprises 13 residues. The chain's CDR3 is CASSQGGNQPQHF. The CDR3 nucleotides read TGCGCCAGCAGCCAAGGAGGAAATCAGCCCCAGCATTTT.